The 29 T cell receptor beta chains listed next were all sequenced from one sample in a study of blood T cell repertoires in COVID-19. Measured with immunoSEQ multiplex PCR; TCRdb has only the in-frame clones, and not every one. The profile covers about 58,000 clones, with about 91% appearing a single time and approximately 15% taken by the ten largest. The sample taken for sequencing was peripheral blood. The receptors originated from a woman aged 55-70 years with active COVID-19.

This clone was seen once. The chain combines TRBV7-2 with TRBJ1-5; D unclear. V dropped 5 bases and J dropped 0 bases, with 8 bases sitting between them. Germline CDR1 SGHTA, CDR2 FQGNSA. There are 14 residues in the CDR3. Written as DNA, the CDR3 is TGTGCCAGCAGCCCCGCAGGTAGCAATCAGCCCCAGCATTTT. Protein sequence: CASSPAGSNQPQHF.

The chain employs TRBV7-2 and TRBJ2-2; weak D call: TRBD1 (5 bases). Germline CDR1 reads SGHTA; CDR2 reads FQGNSA. V lost 4 bases and J 3 bases, leaving 12 bases between the germline ends. The CDR3 extends over 15 amino acids. CDR3 in amino acids: CASSSGLPHTGELFF. The CDR3 DNA reads as TGTGCCAGCAGCTCAGGGCTTCCGCACACCGGGGAGCTGTTTTTT. Together with reference TRBV7-2 and TRBJ2-2, the CDR3 gives the full variable domain: GAGVSQSPSNKVTEKGKDVELRCDPISGHTALYWYRQSLGQGLEFLIYFQGNSAPDKSGLPSDRFSAERTGGSVSTLTIQRTQQEDSAVYLCASSSGLPHTGELFFGEGSRLTVL.

This clone was recorded a few times. The chain carries TRBV4-2 and TRBJ1-2; the match to TRBD1 covers 10 bases. Looked up from germline, CDR1 is LGHNA and CDR2 is YNFKEQ. V lost 4 bases and J lost 2; bases outside the gene matches: 1. The CDR3 contains 14 residues. CDR3: CASSPDRGNYGYTF. For the CDR3, the DNA is TGTGCCAGCAGCCCGGACAGGGGGAACTATGGCTACACCTTC.

This clone was detected only once. This chain connects TRBV7-9 to TRBJ1-3, with D unresolved. The germline V and J ends were trimmed by 3 bases and 0 bases, with 9 bases remaining between them. Germline-derived CDR1 and CDR2 are SEHNR and FQNEAQ (reference sequence). The CDR3 has 15 residues. The CDR3: CASSFELISGNTIYF. DNA for the CDR3: TGTGCCAGCAGCTTCGAGTTGATCTCTGGAAACACCATATATTTT.

This chain connects TRBV11-2 to TRBJ2-5; no clear D gene. Germline loops: CDR1 SGHAT, CDR2 FQNNGV. CDR3 length: 11 amino acids. The germline V and J ends were trimmed by 5 bases and 7 bases, with 8 bases remaining between them. The CDR3 coding sequence is TGTGCCAGCAGCACGCTCGGGACCCAGTACTTC. Residues: CASSTLGTQYF.

This clone was counted a single time. The chain links TRBV24-1 to TRBJ2-2; TRBD1 matches 7 bases. The CDR3 covers 18 residues. After removal of 0 bases from V and 1 base from J, the junction contained 7 bases not matched to a gene. The germline gives CDR1 KGHDR, CDR2 SFDVKD. CDR3 coding DNA: TGTGCCACCAGTGATTTGAGGGACAGCTCTATGAACACCGGGGAGCTGTTTTTT. Translation gives CATSDLRDSSMNTGELFF.

The chain combines TRBV9 with TRBJ2-3; perhaps TRBD2 as D (7 bases). With 7 bases removed from V and 4 bases from J, the gap between germline ends came to 16 bases. The CDR3 runs to 14 residues. Germline V gives CDR1 SGDLS, CDR2 YYNGEE. The CDR3 nucleotides are TGTGCCAGCCACCCCTGGGGGGGGCCAGATACGCAGTATTTT. Its protein product is CASHPWGGPDTQYF.

With respect to this clone: One junction end does not reproduce the germline sequence, and a read error may be involved. J is TRBJ1-2 and V is TRBV6-1; TRBD1 matches 9 bases. The CDR3 is 13 amino acids. The germline V gene encodes CDR1 MNHNS and CDR2 SASEGT. CDR3: CASSEGDRVGYTF. Written as DNA, the CDR3 is TGTGCCAGCAGCGAAGGGGACAGGGTTGGCTACACCTTC.

The rearrangement uses TRBV21-1 and TRBJ1-6; the D call of TRBD1 is as the table states it, not checked on the DNA. TRBV21-1 has pseudogene status. The CDR3 runs 17 residues. This CDR3 reads CASSEFRDRVNNSPLHF. DNA of the CDR3: TGTGCCAGCAGCGAATTTCGGGACAGGGTTAATAATTCACCCCTCCACTTT.

The V gene is TRBV6-2 or TRBV6-3, the J gene TRBJ2-3; 8 bases map to TRBD2. The V gene's germline CDR1 is MNHEY and CDR2 SVGEGT. V lost 0 bases to trimming and J lost 4 bases; unmatched junction nucleotides: 6. This CDR3 is 16 amino acids long. The CDR3 bases are TGTGCCAGCAGTTACTCGACCAGCGGGGGATCAGATACGCAGTATTTT. Residues: CASSYSTSGGSDTQYF.

The chain carries TRBV10-3 and TRBJ2-7, with TRBD1 matching 8 bases. The J segment lost 5 bases and the V segment lost 11 bases, leaving 20 bases of the junction unmatched. CDR3 length: 16 residues. The germline CDR1 and CDR2 sequences are ENHRY and SYGVKD. The CDR3 coding sequence is TGTGCCGTTGCACCGGGACAGGAGATTTGGCGGGACGAGCAGTACTTC. Translated: CAVAPGQEIWRDEQYF.

The chain carries TRBV12-3 or TRBV12-4 and TRBJ1-2; 9 bases align to TRBD1. V dropped 3 bases and J dropped 7; count of bases not matched to a gene: 3. The CDR3 contains 13 residues. DNA for the CDR3: TGTGCCAGCAGTTTGGGACAGGGAAGTGGCTACACCTTC. It translates to CASSLGQGSGYTF.

This clone was observed a handful of times. The chain uses TRBV5-1 and TRBJ2-2, with 7 bases identical to TRBD1. The germline CDR1 and CDR2 sequences are SGHRS and YFSETQ. This CDR3 is built from 15 residues. Trimming removed 4 bases from V and 0 bases from J; junction bases left unmatched: 3. The CDR3 DNA is TGCGCCAGCAGCACCGACAGGGCGAACACCGGGGAGCTGTTTTTT. This translates into CASSTDRANTGELFF. Drawing the rest from reference TRBV5-1 and TRBJ2-2, the complete variable domain is KAGVTQTPRYLIKTRGQQVTLSCSPISGHRSVSWYQQTPGQGLQFLFEYFSETQRNKGNFPGRFSGRQFSNSRSEMNVSTLELGDSALYLCASSTDRANTGELFFGEGSRLTVL.

The V call is TRBV30, the J call TRBJ2-7; a possible D gene is TRBD1 (6 bases). V lost 8 bases and J lost 2, with 16 bases in between. This CDR3 contains 13 residues. CDR1 is GTSNPN, CDR2 SVGIG, per germline (reference sequence). This CDR3 reads CAGAPGHTYEQYF. DNA of the CDR3: TGTGCCGGAGCACCGGGACACACCTACGAGCAGTACTTC.

The chain recombines TRBV6-2 or TRBV6-3 with TRBJ1-6, with 7 bases fitting TRBD1. Looked up from germline, CDR1 is MNHEY and CDR2 is SVGEGT. Germline trimming cut 4 bases from V and 4 bases from J; bases unmatched to any gene: 19. The CDR3 totals 20 residues. The CDR3 coding sequence is TGTGCCAGCAGTTCCCCCGTTGGACAGGTCCCAAGGGGTTATAATTCACCCCTCCACTTT. It yields the protein CASSSPVGQVPRGYNSPLHF.

The chain joins TRBV5-1 to TRBJ2-5; D is unclear. In germline, CDR1 is SGHRS, CDR2 YFSETQ. The CDR3 consists of 17 residues. V was pared by 4 bases and J by 3 bases, with 22 bases between. The CDR3 DNA sequence: TGCGCCAGCAGCCCGACTTTAATTGCAAACGATAAAGAGACCCAGTACTTC. Protein: CASSPTLIANDKETQYF.

V is TRBV5-4 and J is TRBJ2-7; tentative D call: TRBD2 (5 bases). V dropped 5 bases and J dropped 2 bases, with 17 bases sitting between them. The CDR3 has 15 residues. Germline V lookup: CDR1 SGHNT, CDR2 YYREEE (reference sequence). CDR3 protein: CASSRPGNGAYEQYF. CDR3 DNA sequence: TGTGCCAGCAGTCGTCCCGGGAATGGGGCCTACGAGCAGTACTTC.

The V and J genes are TRBV11-2 and TRBJ1-6, with 8 bases matching TRBD1. This CDR3 has 15 amino acids. Germline V gene sequence: CDR1 SGHAT, CDR2 FQNNGV. V lost 1 base, J lost 9 bases, and 5 bases stayed unmatched. Here the CDR3 DNA reads TGTGCCAGCAGCTTAGGTCCGGACAGGGCTTCACCCCTCCACTTT. Translation gives CASSLGPDRASPLHF.

This clone was recorded only once. This chain's CDR3 is CASSLMGGTLSETQYF. CDR3 nucleotide sequence: TGTGCCAGCAGCCTAATGGGCGGGACCCTATCGGAGACCCAGTACTTC. The J gene is TRBJ2-5, the V gene TRBV7-3, with D perhaps matching TRBD2 (6 bases). The CDR3 totals 16 residues. CDR1 and CDR2 from the germline V gene are SGHTA and FQGTGA. Trimming removed 5 bases at V and 5 bases at J, with 21 bases between.

The table lists this clone with a count of one. The chain employs TRBV2 and TRBJ2-1; maybe TRBD2 (5 bases). Trimming cost V 2 bases and J 3 bases, with 5 bases left between them. The CDR3 loop spans 13 amino acids. Germline loops: CDR1 SNHLY, CDR2 FYNNEI. The CDR3 is CASSETSYNEQFF. In nucleotides, the CDR3 is TGTGCCAGCAGTGAAACTAGCTACAATGAGCAGTTCTTC.

CDR3 DNA sequence: TGTGCCAGCAGCGTAGGGCCCGCGGAGGATACGCAGTATTTT. Translating gives CASSVGPAEDTQYF. The chain joins TRBV9 to TRBJ2-3; D unclear. The CDR3 consists of 14 residues. Germline CDR1 and CDR2: SGDLS and YYNGEE. V lost 0 bases and J lost 6, with 11 bases in between.

This chain uses TRBV29-1 with TRBJ2-7; a possible D gene is TRBD2 (6 bases). This CDR3 region has 12 residues. Deletions cut 6 bases from V and 5 bases from J, with 14 bases between. Looked up from germline, CDR1 is SQVTM and CDR2 is ANQGSEA. The CDR3 DNA is TGCAGCGTCGGGGGATGGGGGAACGAGCAGTACTTC. It encodes CSVGGWGNEQYF.

The chain carries TRBV10-3 and TRBJ1-4, with TRBD1 matching 11 bases. Per the germline V gene, CDR1 is ENHRY and CDR2 is SYGVKD. This CDR3 comprises 15 residues. Trimming removed 4 bases from V and 6 bases from J; junction bases left unmatched: 4. The CDR3 DNA sequence: TGTGCCATCAGTGGCGGACAGGGGGCGGATGAAAAACTGTTTTTT. Translation gives CAISGGQGADEKLFF.

The V and J genes are TRBV19 and TRBJ2-7; D perhaps matches TRBD2 (5 bases). The germline V and J ends were trimmed by 4 bases and 6 bases, with 16 bases remaining between them. The CDR3 is 14 amino acids. From germline, CDR1 is LNHDA and CDR2 SQIVND (reference sequence). The CDR3 here is CASSKVDGVFEQYF. DNA of the CDR3: TGTGCCAGTAGTAAGGTGGACGGGGTCTTCGAGCAGTACTTC.

The V gene is TRBV29-1, the J gene TRBJ1-1; D unclear. CDR1 and CDR2 (germline): SQVTM, ANQGSEA. Trimming removed 6 bases from V and 1 base from J, with 9 bases in between. The CDR3 is 12 amino acids. Here the CDR3 reads CSVLPQNTEAFF. The DNA of the CDR3 is TGCAGCGTACTCCCTCAGAACACTGAAGCTTTCTTT.

This chain connects TRBV7-9 to TRBJ1-1; D is unresolved. Germline CDR1 reads SEHNR; CDR2 reads FQNEAQ (reference sequence). The CDR3 spans 13 residues. V was pared by 1 base and J by 4 bases, with 7 bases between. CDR3 DNA sequence: TGTGCCAGCAGCTTAGATTCCCGCACTGAAGCTTTCTTT. It specifies CASSLDSRTEAFF.

The chain uses TRBV6-6 and TRBJ2-2; TRBD2 aligns across 11 bases. From germline, CDR1 is MNHNY and CDR2 SVGAGI (reference sequence). Trimming at V came to 5 bases and at J to 0 bases, leaving 14 bases not matched to a gene. The CDR3 is 20 amino acids. The CDR3 DNA follows: TGTGCCAGCAGTCTTCAACCGGCTAGCGGGGGGTCCGCGAACACCGGGGAGCTGTTTTTT. It translates to CASSLQPASGGSANTGELFF.

The chain combines TRBV2 with TRBJ2-4; possible D gene TRBD1, 5 bases. The CDR3 extends over 13 amino acids. Germline V gene data show CDR1 as SNHLY and CDR2 as FYNNEI. With 2 bases removed from V and 7 bases from J, the gap between germline ends came to 9 bases. CDR3 residues: CASSEQGSNIQYF. DNA for the CDR3: TGTGCCAGCAGTGAACAGGGATCGAACATTCAGTACTTC.

This clone occurred once. The rearrangement uses TRBV9 and TRBJ1-1; D call uncertain. Germline assignment: CDR1 SGDLS and CDR2 YYNGEE. The ends were cut back, 0 bases at V and 5 bases at J, with 14 bases in the middle. The CDR3 extends over 15 amino acids. The CDR3 DNA follows: TGTGCCAGCAGCGTAGGCCAGAGCCAGCGAACTGAAGCTTTCTTT. This sequence encodes CASSVGQSQRTEAFF.